Below, 30 T cell receptor beta chains from the same sample are listed, as sequenced in a study of identical twins. MiXCR, run by TCRdb on the 5' RACE reads, gives a single entry per CDR3 protein. The sample lists 600,000 to 850,000 distinct CDR3 sequences; around a sixth were seen once. This sample also appeared in a second study, on T cells expressing NK-cell markers.

The sequencing input was PBMCs. The receptors were gathered from a woman between 18 and 30 years old in good health.

The chain has TRBV12-3 or TRBV12-4 and TRBJ2-3; the match to TRBD2 covers 9 bases. Trimming cost V 4 bases and J 2 bases; bases outside gene matches: 4. The CDR3 is 15 amino acids. The CDR3 coding sequence is TGTGCCAGCAGTTCACTAGCGGGCCCCACAGATACGCAGTATTTT. Translating it yields CASSSLAGPTDTQYF.

This clonotype was picked up a small number of times. The CDR3 bases are TGTGCCATCGCCGGAGGTCAGGCGATTAACTATGGCTACACCTTC. Translating it yields CAIAGGQAINYGYTF. V is TRBV10-3 and J is TRBJ1-2; the D is unclear. This CDR3 has 15 amino acids. The germline V gene has CDR1 ENHRY and CDR2 SYGVKD. V was trimmed by 8 bases and J by 1 base, leaving 17 bases between them.

CDR3 protein: CASNSHGSGNTIYF. CDR3 nucleotides: TGTGCCAGCAATAGCCACGGCTCTGGAAACACCATATATTTT. The J gene is TRBJ1-3, the V gene TRBV6-1; D remains ambiguous. V shed 7 bases and J shed 0 bases, with 10 bases lying between them. The germline V gene has CDR1 MNHNS and CDR2 SASEGT. This CDR3 region has 14 residues.

This clonotype was seen a few times. The chain employs TRBV12-3 or TRBV12-4 and TRBJ1-2; 7 positions agree with TRBD1. Trimming at V came to 6 bases and at J to 8 bases, leaving 9 bases not matched to a gene. The CDR3 loop spans 13 amino acids. The CDR3 DNA sequence: TGTGCCAGCAGCGGCGAGGGGGCCGGCGGCTACACCTTC. Protein product: CASSGEGAGGYTF.

Concerning this clonotype: The CDR3 ends on some other residue instead of the conserved phenylalanine or tryptophan, so this is likely a read error. The chain combines TRBV5-1 with TRBJ1-3; 8 positions match TRBD1. This CDR3 comprises 15 residues. Germline-derived CDR1 and CDR2 are SGHRS and YFSETQ. V lost 7 bases to trimming and J lost 3 bases; unmatched junction nucleotides: 9. CDR3 sequence reads: CASGTTTGGGNTIYL. DNA of the CDR3: TGCGCCAGCGGGACCACAACAGGGGGTGGAAACACCATATATCTT.

This clonotype was seen a handful of times. The chain has TRBV3-1 and TRBJ1-1; TRBD1 matches 8 bases. The CDR3 totals 16 residues. Germline values: CDR1 LGHDT, CDR2 YNNKEL (reference sequence). The trim removed 6 bases at V and 2 bases at J, leaving 11 bases unmatched. The CDR3 DNA reads TGTGCCAGCAGAAAGCAGGGGGCCAAATTCAACACTGAAGCTTTCTTT. Its protein product is CASRKQGAKFNTEAFF.

The J gene is TRBJ2-5, the V gene TRBV5-1, with 11 bases aligning to TRBD2. The germline CDR1 and CDR2 sequences are SGHRS and YFSETQ. The CDR3 is 15 residues long. J lost 3 bases, V lost 4 bases, and 5 bases had no gene match. Here the CDR3 reads CASSPLAGGEETQYF. CDR3 DNA sequence: TGCGCCAGCAGCCCTCTAGCGGGGGGCGAAGAGACCCAGTACTTC.

The CDR3 spells CATSGDSNEQFF. The CDR3 DNA is TGTGCCACCAGTGGGGACAGCAATGAGCAGTTCTTC. The gene calls are TRBV24-1 and TRBJ2-1, with 7 bases matching TRBD1. J lost 6 bases, V lost 5 bases, and 0 bases had no gene match. This CDR3 region has 12 residues. Germline CDR1 KGHDR, CDR2 SFDVKD.

The J gene is TRBJ2-7, the V gene TRBV12-3 or TRBV12-4, with 7 bases matching TRBD1. J was trimmed by 0 bases and V by 6 bases; bases with no gene match: 8. This CDR3 region has 15 residues. As DNA, the CDR3 is TGTGCCAGCAGACCTCAGACAGGGAGCTCCTACGAGCAGTACTTC. Its translation is CASRPQTGSSYEQYF.

In this sample, this clonotype turned up a few times. J is TRBJ2-1 and V is TRBV5-1; maybe TRBD1 (6 bases). CDR1 is SGHRS, CDR2 YFSETQ, per germline. V gave up 3 bases and J gave up 6 bases, with 10 bases separating them. There are 13 residues in the CDR3. CDR3 region: CASSWDTLNEQFF. The CDR3 nucleotides are TGCGCCAGCAGCTGGGACACTCTCAATGAGCAGTTCTTC. The complete variable domain, with remaining parts taken from reference TRBV5-1 and TRBJ2-1, reads KAGVTQTPRYLIKTRGQQVTLSCSPISGHRSVSWYQQTPGQGLQFLFEYFSETQRNKGNFPGRFSGRQFSNSRSEMNVSTLELGDSALYLCASSWDTLNEQFFGPGTRLTVL.

The V call is TRBV6-5, the J call TRBJ2-5; 13 bases are a match to TRBD2. This CDR3 has 18 residues. V was pared by 4 bases and J by 5 bases, with 13 bases of the junction left unmatched. The germline V gene encodes CDR1 MNHEY and CDR2 SVGAGI. The CDR3 reads CASSSGTSGTRRRETQYF. The CDR3, as DNA: TGTGCCAGCAGTTCTGGGACTAGCGGGACCCGCCGGCGCGAGACCCAGTACTTC.

This clonotype was detected a few times. The rearrangement joins TRBV20-1 to TRBJ2-7; D is perhaps TRBD1 (6 bases). This CDR3 region has 15 residues. Germline V gene data show CDR1 as DFQATT and CDR2 as SNEGSKA (reference sequence). Trimming removed 0 bases at V and 2 bases at J, with 14 bases between. CDR3 in amino acids: CSARDQGLLTYEQYF. The CDR3 DNA follows: TGCAGTGCTAGAGATCAGGGGCTCCTCACCTACGAGCAGTACTTC.

The chain is built from TRBV12-3 or TRBV12-4 and TRBJ2-1, with unresolved D. The ends were cut back, 5 bases at V and 7 bases at J, with 12 bases in the middle. The CDR3 loop spans 13 amino acids. The CDR3 nucleotides read TGTGCCAGCAGTCCCACCCGCTTAAATGAGCAGTTCTTC. Translation: CASSPTRLNEQFF.

This clonotype was detected a few times. J is TRBJ2-7 and V is TRBV6-5, with D unresolved. The CDR3 sequence is 16 residues long. V was shortened by 0 bases and J by 0 bases, with 12 bases between the two germline ends. Germline CDR1 reads MNHEY; CDR2 reads SVGAGI. CDR3 protein: CASSYSSGDSSYEQYF. CDR3 nucleotide sequence: TGTGCCAGCAGTTACTCTTCAGGCGATAGCTCCTACGAGCAGTACTTC.

This clonotype was counted between two and nine times. The J gene is TRBJ1-2, the V gene TRBV6-5, with a possible D match to TRBD1 (5 bases). Trimming cost V 2 bases and J 8 bases, with 18 bases left between them. Germline lookup yields CDR1 MNHEY and CDR2 SVGAGI. The CDR3 totals 15 residues. CDR3: CASSYNRPGTVGYTF. The CDR3 DNA follows: TGTGCCAGCAGTTACAATCGTCCCGGGACGGTGGGCTACACCTTC.

This sequence joins TRBV10-3 and TRBJ2-1, with 8 nucleotides matching TRBD2. Germline CDR1 and CDR2: ENHRY and SYGVKD. V shed 3 bases and J 0 bases; nucleotides not matched to a gene: 4. The CDR3 has 16 amino acids. CDR3 sequence (DNA): TGTGCCATCAGTGAAGACGCGGGAGGCTCCTACAATGAGCAGTTCTTC. Its protein product is CAISEDAGGSYNEQFF.

This clonotype was seen only a few times. The V and J genes are TRBV7-2 and TRBJ2-1; D gene uncertain. Germline-derived CDR1 and CDR2 are SGHTA and FQGNSA. The CDR3 is made up of 13 amino acids. V was trimmed by 2 bases and J by 6 bases, leaving 8 bases between them. CDR3 bases: TGTGCCAGCAGCTTAAAGTTCAGCAATGAGCAGTTCTTC. This sequence encodes CASSLKFSNEQFF.

This clonotype turned up a few times. For the CDR3, the DNA is TGCAGTGCTAGAGCGGAGCAGGGGTTAGGTTCACCCCTCCACTTT. Protein sequence: CSARAEQGLGSPLHF. The chain is built from TRBV20-1 and TRBJ1-6, with a possible D match to TRBD1 (6 bases). The V end was cut by 1 base, the J end by 9 bases, with 16 bases between. Germline V gene lookup returns CDR1 DFQATT and CDR2 SNEGSKA (reference sequence). The CDR3 extends over 15 amino acids.

This clonotype was counted only a few times. The chain links TRBV4-3 to TRBJ2-3; 11 bases are shared with TRBD2. The CDR3 runs to 16 residues. V dropped 2 bases and J dropped 1; count of bases not matched to a gene: 2. CDR1 and CDR2 (germline): LGHNA, YSLEER. Here the CDR3 DNA reads TGCGCCAGCAGCCAACTGGGACTAGCGGGCACAGATACGCAGTATTTT. Translated: CASSQLGLAGTDTQYF.

The CDR3, as DNA: TGCAGTGGCCTGACTAGGTCCACAGATACGCAGTATTTT. Translating it yields CSGLTRSTDTQYF. This chain links TRBV20-1 with TRBJ2-3; TRBD2 might be the D (6 bases). CDR3 size: 13 residues. V lost 7 bases, J lost 2 bases, and 13 bases lay in between. In germline, CDR1 is DFQATT, CDR2 SNEGSKA (reference sequence).

The chain has TRBV5-6 and TRBJ2-7; 9 nucleotides line up with TRBD1. V lost 7 bases and J lost 2; bases outside the gene matches: 7. The CDR3 spans 14 residues. The germline CDR1 and CDR2 sequences are SGHDT and YYEEEE. DNA for the CDR3: TGTGCCAGCCGGGGACAGGGCTCAACCTACGAGCAGTACTTC. This encodes CASRGQGSTYEQYF.

There are a few counts of this clonotype. The chain joins TRBV20-1 to TRBJ2-2; a possible D gene is TRBD1 (6 bases). Trimming removed 2 bases from V and 5 bases from J, with 15 bases in between. Looked up from germline, CDR1 is DFQATT and CDR2 is SNEGSKA (reference sequence). The CDR3 length is 15 residues. The CDR3 coding sequence is TGCAGTGCTAGAAAGGGGGAAGCCTTTACCGGGGAGCTGTTTTTT. Its translation: CSARKGEAFTGELFF.

Ten or more counts support this clonotype. J is TRBJ2-1 and V is TRBV7-3; no definite D call. Trimming cost V 0 bases and J 8 bases, with 8 bases left between them. Germline values: CDR1 SGHTA, CDR2 FQGTGA. The CDR3 covers 13 residues. The CDR3 DNA follows: TGTGCCAGCAGCTTAACCGCGACGGATGAGCAGTTCTTC. Encoded protein: CASSLTATDEQFF.

V is TRBV6-1 and J is TRBJ2-2; a weak D match, TRBD1 (6 bases). V lost 8 bases and J lost 6, with 19 bases in between. The CDR3 runs to 15 residues. Germline CDR1 and CDR2: MNHNS and SASEGT. The CDR3 protein is CASGLGSQGAGELFF. Here the CDR3 DNA reads TGTGCCAGCGGCCTAGGATCACAGGGAGCCGGGGAGCTGTTTTTT.

This clonotype was seen more than once but under ten times. One end of the junction fails to match germline, which may point to a read error. The genes are TRBV9 and TRBJ2-3; 8 positions match TRBD2. Germline assignment: CDR1 SGDLS and CDR2 YYNGEE. The CDR3 totals 16 residues. In DNA, the CDR3 is TGTGCCAGCAGCGTATGGGCGGGGGGCCTCACAGATACGCAGTTTTTT. This gives the protein CASSVWAGGLTDTQFF.

The chain carries TRBV7-3 and TRBJ2-2; 9 nucleotides match TRBD1. Germline V gene data show CDR1 as SGHTA and CDR2 as FQGTGA. Losses at the gene ends were 5 bases for V and 4 bases for J; bases not matched to a gene: 8. The length of the CDR3 is 16 residues. The CDR3 DNA is TGTGCCAGCAGCATAAACAGGGGGCTGGCCACCGGGGAGCTGTTTTTT. Protein product: CASSINRGLATGELFF.

V and J are TRBV6-2 or TRBV6-3 and TRBJ2-3; D unresolved. Trimming took 1 base from V and 0 from J, leaving 11 bases between them. Per the germline V gene, CDR1 is MNHEY and CDR2 is SVGEGT. The CDR3 runs to 16 residues. Here the CDR3 reads CASSYFSVLSTDTQYF. Written as DNA, the CDR3 is TGTGCCAGCAGTTACTTTTCGGTGTTGAGCACAGATACGCAGTATTTT.

V is TRBV24-1 and J is TRBJ2-5; 7 bases align to TRBD1. CDR3 length: 15 amino acids. The junction had 8 bases not matched to a gene; V was cut back by 4 bases and J by 4 bases. Germline-derived CDR1 and CDR2 are KGHDR and SFDVKD. The CDR3 spells CATSDPRQGGETQYF. CDR3 nucleotides: TGTGCCACCAGTGACCCTAGACAGGGTGGAGAGACCCAGTACTTC.

In its sample, this clonotype was seen a few times. V gene TRBV10-3 combines with J gene TRBJ1-2; a weak D match, TRBD1 (6 bases). The germline V gene encodes CDR1 ENHRY and CDR2 SYGVKD. The CDR3 sequence is 13 residues long. Deletions cut 2 bases from V and 4 bases from J, with 8 bases between. The CDR3 DNA reads TGTGCCATCAGTGAGAGGGGGTCCTATGGCTACACCTTC. Its translation is CAISERGSYGYTF.

Only a few counts were recorded for this clonotype. This chain connects TRBV6-1 to TRBJ2-7; 8 bases match TRBD2. The length of the CDR3 is 15 residues. After removal of 6 bases from V and 5 bases from J, the junction contained 12 bases not matched to a gene. Germline CDR1 and CDR2: MNHNS and SASEGT. CDR3 coding DNA: TGTGCCAGCAGGAATCCGGGACTAGGGGCCGACGAGCAGTACTTC. It specifies CASRNPGLGADEQYF.